The 9 T cell receptor beta chains below all came from one sample that was sequenced in a study of OX40 agonist ivuxolimab in advanced cancers. Here immunoSEQ multiplex PCR was the method, and the copy in TCRdb shows in-frame clones only, minus some. Of tens of thousands of clones in the sample, roughly 83% are singletons; the top ten hold 22%. Sequencing was performed on CD4+ or CD8+ T cells sorted from blood, taken in a trial of the OX40 agonist ivuxolimab. The receptors stem from an adult with an advanced solid tumor such as melanoma, head and neck, liver or kidney cancer.

The chain carries TRBV6-5 and TRBJ2-1; D uncertain. Germline lookup yields CDR1 MNHEY and CDR2 SVGAGI. V was pared by 0 bases and J by 4 bases, with 4 bases between. This CDR3 has 13 residues. The CDR3 DNA reads as TGTGCCAGCAGTTACTCGCTTTACAATGAGCAGTTCTTC. Translation: CASSYSLYNEQFF.

The CDR3 is CASSLAGPYNEQFF. The CDR3 DNA sequence: TGCGCCAGCAGCTTAGCGGGGCCCTACAATGAGCAGTTCTTC. The chain has TRBV5-1 and TRBJ2-1; 7 positions match TRBD2. J lost 2 bases, V lost 2 bases, and 1 base had no gene match. This CDR3 is built from 14 residues. The germline V gene has CDR1 SGHRS and CDR2 YFSETQ. The full variable domain, rest sourced from reference TRBV5-1 and TRBJ2-1, is KAGVTQTPRYLIKTRGQQVTLSCSPISGHRSVSWYQQTPGQGLQFLFEYFSETQRNKGNFPGRFSGRQFSNSRSEMNVSTLELGDSALYLCASSLAGPYNEQFFGPGTRLTVL.

The gene calls are TRBV27 and TRBJ2-1; tentatively, D is TRBD1 (6 bases). This CDR3 is 14 amino acids long. Deletions cut 10 bases from V and 1 base from J, with 14 bases between. Germline lookup yields CDR1 MNHEY and CDR2 SMNVEV (reference sequence). CDR3 DNA: TGTGCCACCACGGGACACGGGTCCTACAATGAGCAGTTCTTC. It yields the protein CATTGHGSYNEQFF.

The chain links TRBV6-6 to TRBJ2-7, with no clear D. Trimming shortened V by 0 bases and J by 7 bases, and 10 bases separated the two germline ends. The CDR3 is made up of 13 amino acids. Germline CDR1 is MNHNY and CDR2 is SVGAGI (reference sequence). The CDR3 is CASSYSRYREQYF. The CDR3 DNA sequence: TGTGCCAGCAGTTACTCGAGGTATAGAGAGCAGTACTTC.

The chain carries TRBV2 and TRBJ2-2; D remains ambiguous. This CDR3 spans 15 amino acids. V was shortened by 1 base and J by 6 bases, with 12 bases between the two germline ends. Germline V lookup: CDR1 SNHLY, CDR2 FYNNEI. DNA for the CDR3: TGTGCCAGCAGTGAAGATGCTAAATTGGCCGGGGAGCTGTTTTTT. Encoded protein: CASSEDAKLAGELFF.

The chain carries TRBV9 and TRBJ1-3; D may be TRBD1 (6 bases). CDR3 length: 16 amino acids. Per germline, CDR1 SGDLS and CDR2 YYNGEE. V shed 4 bases and J shed 2 bases, with 16 bases lying between them. This chain's CDR3 is CASSPENRVAGNTIYF. The CDR3 coding sequence is TGTGCCAGCAGCCCAGAGAACAGGGTGGCTGGAAACACCATATATTTT.

Turning to this clone: In the same sample, other DNA sequences code for this CDR3. The chain links TRBV28 to TRBJ1-5; 10 bases match TRBD1. The CDR3 length is 14 residues. Germline assignment: CDR1 MDHEN and CDR2 SYDVKM. V was clipped by 4 bases and J by 6 bases; unmatched bases: 3. The DNA of the CDR3 is TGTGCCAGCAGTTGGGGACAGGGGCCTCAGCCCCAGCATTTT. As protein: CASSWGQGPQPQHF.

J is TRBJ2-1 and V is TRBV27; maybe TRBD1 (5 bases). The CDR3 extends over 17 amino acids. V lost 0 bases, J lost 4 bases, and 16 bases lay in between. Germline CDR1 and CDR2: MNHEY and SMNVEV (reference sequence). The CDR3 coding sequence is TGTGCCAGCAGTTTATCCGTGGCAGGGTTGGGATACAATGAGCAGTTCTTC. Protein: CASSLSVAGLGYNEQFF.

This chain links TRBV29-1 with TRBJ2-7; D is possibly TRBD1 (5 bases). The CDR3 runs 15 residues. The germline V gene has CDR1 SQVTM and CDR2 ANQGSEA. Trimming cost V 0 bases and J 5 bases, with 17 bases left between them. CDR3 DNA: TGCAGCGTTGAAGAAGTCCGCACGGAAGGGGACGAGCAGTACTTC. It encodes CSVEEVRTEGDEQYF.